This T cell receptor beta chain was profiled in a study of early T cells in non-severe SARS-CoV-2 infection. Study-wide context: Alpha and beta chains were unpaired, from unsorted whole-blood bulk RNA. Findings of the study overall: Matches to VDJdb favored anti-spike CD8 responses and missed private and CD4 specificities.

This CDR3 comprises 14 residues. The ends were cut back, 3 bases at V and 5 bases at J, with 11 bases in the middle. Germline V gives CDR1 SGHVS, CDR2 FNYEAQ. Attachment of unique molecular identifiers to individual cDNA molecules was performed. Each CDR3 protein is one row after TCRdb ran MiXCR on the 5' RACE reads. The table has more than 50,000 distinct CDR3 sequences, around an eighth seen once. This clonotype has only a few counts. The antigen remains unidentified. The sample was whole blood. The TCR originated in an adult who was a healthcare worker with PCR-confirmed SARS-CoV-2 infection or an uninfected control (not recorded which). The rearrangement links TRBV7-6 to TRBJ2-1; D unclear. Here the CDR3 reads CASSLTYAHNEQFF. The CDR3 nucleotides are TGTGCCAGCAGCTTGACTTACGCCCACAATGAGCAGTTCTTC.